This T cell receptor (beta chain) is from a study of cytomegalovirus exposure and HLA in healthy donors. This clone was detected only once. PCR amplification relied on 60 Vbeta primers (plus 13 Jbeta primers). Sequencing used immunoSEQ multiplex PCR; TCRdb keeps in-frame clones, though not all of them. The repertoire holds about 180,000 clones, with roughly 79% as singletons. The ends lost 4 bases at V and 4 bases at J; junction bases unmatched: 5. CDR3 size: 15 residues. Germline V gene lookup returns CDR1 LGHNA and CDR2 YNFKEQ. The clonotype was recovered from a young man in good health and CMV-seronegative. Material for sequencing was PBMCs. The chain has TRBV4-2 and TRBJ2-7, with 12 bases identical to TRBD2. The chain's CDR3 is CASSRLAGGGYEQYF. Here the CDR3 DNA reads TGTGCCAGCAGCCGGCTAGCGGGAGGGGGGTACGAGCAGTACTTC.